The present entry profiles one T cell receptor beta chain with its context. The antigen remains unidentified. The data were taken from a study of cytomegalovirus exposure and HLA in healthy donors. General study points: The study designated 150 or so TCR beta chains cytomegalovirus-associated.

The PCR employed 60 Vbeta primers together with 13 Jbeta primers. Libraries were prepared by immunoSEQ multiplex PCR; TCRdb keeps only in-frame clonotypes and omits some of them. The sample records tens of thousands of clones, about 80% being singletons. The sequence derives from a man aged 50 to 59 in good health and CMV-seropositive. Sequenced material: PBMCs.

The CDR3 here is CASSILVYEQFF. The DNA for the CDR3 is TGTGCCAGTAGTATACTAGTGTATGAGCAGTTCTTC. V is TRBV19 and J is TRBJ2-1; D gene uncertain. V lost 2 bases to trimming and J lost 8 bases, with 7 bases between them. The CDR3 contains 12 residues. Germline CDR1 and CDR2: LNHDA and SQIVND (reference sequence).